This T cell receptor (beta chain) comes out of a study of identical twins. TCRdb re-called the 5' RACE reads through MiXCR, storing one row per CDR3 protein. The sample shows fewer than 500,000 distinct CDR3 sequences, around 15% of them seen only once. All donors were healthy Caucasians. These same data were also listed under a study on yellow fever vaccine responses in identical twins.

The TCR originated in a woman aged 18-29 years in good health. Material: CD4+ T cells sorted from blood.

The chain's CDR3 is CASRRGGDSYEQYF. Written as DNA, the CDR3 is TGCGCCAGCAGGAGAGGCGGGGATAGCTACGAGCAGTACTTC. This chain connects TRBV5-1 to TRBJ2-7; TRBD2 might be the D (6 bases). CDR3 size: 14 residues. Germline loops: CDR1 SGHRS, CDR2 YFSETQ. Trimming pared 5 bases from V and 3 bases from J, leaving 15 bases between.